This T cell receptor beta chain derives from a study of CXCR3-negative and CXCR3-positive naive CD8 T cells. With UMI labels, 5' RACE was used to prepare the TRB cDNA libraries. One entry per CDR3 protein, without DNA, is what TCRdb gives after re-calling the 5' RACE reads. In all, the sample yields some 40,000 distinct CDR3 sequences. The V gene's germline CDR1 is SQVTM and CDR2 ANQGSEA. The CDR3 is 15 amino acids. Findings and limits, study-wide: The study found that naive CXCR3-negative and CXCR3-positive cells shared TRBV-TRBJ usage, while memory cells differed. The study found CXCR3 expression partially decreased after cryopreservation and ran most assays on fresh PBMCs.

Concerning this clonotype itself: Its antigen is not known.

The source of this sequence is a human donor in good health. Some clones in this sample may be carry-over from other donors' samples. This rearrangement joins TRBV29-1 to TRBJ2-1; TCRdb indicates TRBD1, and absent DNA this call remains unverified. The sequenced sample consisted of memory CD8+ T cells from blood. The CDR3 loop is CSVDLAGVGSHEQFF.